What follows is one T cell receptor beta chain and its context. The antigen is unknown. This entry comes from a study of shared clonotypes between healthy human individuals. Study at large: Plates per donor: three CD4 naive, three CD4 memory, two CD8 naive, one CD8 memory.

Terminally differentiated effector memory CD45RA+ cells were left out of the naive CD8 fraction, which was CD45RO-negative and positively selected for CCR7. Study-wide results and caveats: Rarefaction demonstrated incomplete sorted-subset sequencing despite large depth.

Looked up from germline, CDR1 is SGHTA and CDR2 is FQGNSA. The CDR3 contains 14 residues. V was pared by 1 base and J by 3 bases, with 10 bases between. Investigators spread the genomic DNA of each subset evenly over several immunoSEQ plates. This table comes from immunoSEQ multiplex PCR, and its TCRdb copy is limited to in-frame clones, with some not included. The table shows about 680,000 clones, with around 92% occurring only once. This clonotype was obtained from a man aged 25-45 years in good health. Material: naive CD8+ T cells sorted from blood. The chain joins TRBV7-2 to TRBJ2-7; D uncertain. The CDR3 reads CASSLGQQNYEQYF. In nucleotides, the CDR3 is TGTGCCAGCAGCTTAGGTCAACAGAACTACGAGCAGTACTTC.